The sequence of this TCR beta chain was determined in a study of CXCR3-negative and CXCR3-positive naive CD8 T cells. 5' RACE with UMI labels generated the TRB cDNA libraries. TCRdb reprocessed the 5' RACE reads and keeps a single row for each CDR3 protein, giving no DNA. This repertoire includes roughly 65,000 distinct CDR3 sequences. Details on this clonotype: The antigen remains undetermined.

General study findings and limits: Memory CD8+ cells showed much lower diversity, while both naive subsets displayed comparably high diversity. Relative to CXCR3-negative naive cells, CXCR3-positive naive cells had more hydrophobic TRB CDR3s.

The CDR3 contains 16 residues. From germline, CDR1 is DFQATT and CDR2 SNEGSKA (reference sequence). The receptor's source is a human donor in good health. Some clones in this sample may be carry-over from other donors' samples. V usage is TRBV20-1 and J usage is TRBJ1-1; lacking DNA, the TRBD1 call made by TCRdb goes unchecked. Sequenced material: naive CXCR3+ CD8+ T cells from blood. Sample subset: CD45RO-CCR7+CD27+CD95- naive CD8+ T cells expressing CXCR3 (TNR3+). The CDR3 is CSATSNQGQPPVGAFF.